This T cell receptor (beta chain) derives from a study of vaccination and CD4 T cells after COVID-19. The sample's treatment: 10-day PBMC culture with coronavirus spike peptide pools or control peptides (ViraFEST assay). Sequence data for DNA of cultured CD4+ T cells were generated by the Oncomine TCR Beta short-read assay. TCRdb redid the calling of the PCR reads with MiXCR, one entry per CDR3 protein. This table has approximately 12,000 distinct CDR3 sequences, 45% to 65% appearing once. This CDR3 is built from 12 residues. V was trimmed by 11 bases and J by 3 bases, leaving 13 bases between them. Germline V gene lookup returns CDR1 MDHEN and CDR2 SYDVKM. This clonotype turned up a few times. Its specificity is not known.

The clonotype originates from a human donor who had recovered from COVID-19. The gene calls are TRBV28 and TRBJ1-2, with a possible D match to TRBD1 (5 bases). Sequenced input: CD4+ T cells from blood, cultured in vitro. Here the CDR3 reads CAHSGADYGYTF. The CDR3 nucleotides read TGTGCCCACAGTGGGGCGGACTATGGCTACACCTTC.